A selection of T cell receptor beta chains follows, all from one sample in a study of blood T cells in healthy people across ages. TCRdb re-called the 5' RACE reads with MiXCR, one entry per CDR3 protein. The sample has roughly 800,000 distinct CDR3 sequences; roughly 60% are singletons. Material: blood. The source is a man aged 25 to 40 in good health. Both conserved end residues are trimmed from each CDR3. Each record gives: D gene, J gene, V gene, CDR3 protein. A D gene is named only where the DNA matches it firmly.

D gene: TRBD2; J gene: TRBJ2-1; V gene: TRBV29-1; CDR3 protein: SVAPGLAAYNEQF
D gene: .; J gene: .; V gene: TRBV7-8; CDR3 protein: ASSTSPGQLYEQY
D gene: TRBD2; J gene: TRBJ2-7; V gene: TRBV20-1; CDR3 protein: SARDELSGREGAYEQY
D gene: .; J gene: TRBJ2-3; V gene: TRBV20-1; CDR3 protein: SARPGALTDTQY
D gene: .; J gene: TRBJ2-1; V gene: TRBV13; CDR3 protein: ASSQWTNGVDEQF
D gene: TRBD2; J gene: TRBJ2-1; V gene: TRBV3-1; CDR3 protein: ASSQGLAEYNEQF
D gene: .; J gene: TRBJ1-2; V gene: TRBV7-2; CDR3 protein: ASSLGTASYGYT
D gene: TRBD2; J gene: TRBJ2-5; V gene: TRBV7-3; CDR3 protein: ASSLWTSGRVCGETQY
D gene: .; J gene: TRBJ2-1; V gene: TRBV29-1; CDR3 protein: SVFGAAGWDEQF
D gene: TRBD2; J gene: TRBJ2-3; V gene: TRBV2; CDR3 protein: ASSERGGVGDAQY
D gene: .; J gene: TRBJ2-7; V gene: TRBV13; CDR3 protein: ASSRMGDEQY
D gene: TRBD1; J gene: TRBJ1-5; V gene: TRBV15; CDR3 protein: ATSTQGWQPQH
D gene: TRBD1; J gene: TRBJ2-7; V gene: TRBV20-1; CDR3 protein: SAQTPGTDIYEQY
D gene: TRBD2; J gene: TRBJ2-1; V gene: TRBV20-1; CDR3 protein: SATSRTSGSGNEQF
D gene: .; J gene: TRBJ1-6; V gene: TRBV7-9; CDR3 protein: ASSLQGGHNSPLH
D gene: .; J gene: TRBJ2-1; V gene: TRBV6-5; CDR3 protein: ASSYSLARSHEQF
D gene: TRBD1; J gene: TRBJ2-7; V gene: TRBV7-9; CDR3 protein: ASRSGTASYEQY
D gene: .; J gene: TRBJ2-1; V gene: TRBV20-1; CDR3 protein: SASGHREQF
D gene: .; J gene: TRBJ1-2; V gene: TRBV20-1; CDR3 protein: SATTWNRATHGYT
D gene: .; J gene: TRBJ2-4; V gene: TRBV3-1; CDR3 protein: ASSQGGGLNIQY
D gene: .; J gene: TRBJ2-1; V gene: TRBV10-3; CDR3 protein: AISVGNEQF
D gene: .; J gene: TRBJ1-6; V gene: TRBV20-1; CDR3 protein: SAPTELSPLH
D gene: .; J gene: TRBJ1-2; V gene: TRBV4-3; CDR3 protein: ASSPDAPSYGYT
D gene: TRBD1; J gene: TRBJ1-2; V gene: TRBV20-1; CDR3 protein: STTRTGVYGYT
D gene: .; J gene: TRBJ2-1; V gene: TRBV4-2; CDR3 protein: ASSPRWGAPNSYNEQF
D gene: .; J gene: TRBJ2-1; V gene: TRBV18; CDR3 protein: ASSYDPRYNEQF
D gene: .; J gene: .; V gene: TRBV5-1; CDR3 protein: ASSFYAASSHEQY
D gene: .; J gene: TRBJ2-3; V gene: TRBV7-2; CDR3 protein: ASSFWDLPQY
D gene: TRBD1; J gene: TRBJ1-5; V gene: TRBV5-1; CDR3 protein: ASSLRTGKNQPQH
D gene: TRBD1; J gene: TRBJ2-5; V gene: TRBV20-1; CDR3 protein: SAPVDRGETQY
D gene: TRBD2; J gene: TRBJ2-1; V gene: TRBV6-5; CDR3 protein: ASSSGLAEYNEQF
D gene: TRBD2; J gene: TRBJ2-1; V gene: TRBV20-1; CDR3 protein: STSWDYSYNEQF
D gene: .; J gene: TRBJ2-1; V gene: TRBV3-1; CDR3 protein: ASSLDSMYFGGVINEQF
D gene: TRBD1; J gene: TRBJ2-3; V gene: TRBV7-2; CDR3 protein: ASSLVLRGLLMPGDTQY
D gene: .; J gene: TRBJ1-2; V gene: TRBV27; CDR3 protein: ASSINRDYGYT
D gene: TRBD1; J gene: TRBJ2-7; V gene: TRBV29-1; CDR3 protein: SAEGDRGYEQY
D gene: .; J gene: TRBJ2-3; V gene: TRBV6-5; CDR3 protein: ASSYSKASRDTQY
D gene: .; J gene: TRBJ1-6; V gene: TRBV7-9; CDR3 protein: ASSSIRSYNSPLH
D gene: TRBD1; J gene: TRBJ2-7; V gene: TRBV7-9; CDR3 protein: ASSQTGGDEQY
D gene: .; J gene: TRBJ2-3; V gene: TRBV4-2; CDR3 protein: ASSPRLTDTQY
D gene: .; J gene: TRBJ2-1; V gene: TRBV4-2; CDR3 protein: ASGGGTTSSYNEQF
D gene: .; J gene: TRBJ1-6; V gene: TRBV20-1; CDR3 protein: SARSGSMNNSPLH
D gene: .; J gene: TRBJ2-7; V gene: TRBV12-3/TRBV12-4; CDR3 protein: ASSSPNRAYYYEQY
D gene: .; J gene: TRBJ2-1; V gene: TRBV5-1; CDR3 protein: ASSLGVGGPGDEQF
D gene: .; J gene: TRBJ2-6; V gene: TRBV7-3; CDR3 protein: ASSLIPTSIPSGANVLT
D gene: .; J gene: TRBJ2-7; V gene: TRBV4-2; CDR3 protein: ASSHEGLQTYEQY
D gene: .; J gene: TRBJ1-2; V gene: TRBV5-1; CDR3 protein: ASSLIREEGYT
D gene: .; J gene: TRBJ2-5; V gene: TRBV9; CDR3 protein: ASSPLSQETQY